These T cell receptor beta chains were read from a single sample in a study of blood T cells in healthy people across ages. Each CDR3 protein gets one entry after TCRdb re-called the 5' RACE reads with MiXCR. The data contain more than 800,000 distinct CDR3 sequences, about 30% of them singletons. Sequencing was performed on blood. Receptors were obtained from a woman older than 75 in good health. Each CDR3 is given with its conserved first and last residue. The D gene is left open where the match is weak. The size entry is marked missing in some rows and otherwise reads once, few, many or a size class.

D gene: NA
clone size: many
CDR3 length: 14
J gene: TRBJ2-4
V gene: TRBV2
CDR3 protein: CASGSDGAKNIQYF
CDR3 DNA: TGTGCCAGCGGGTCAGATGGAGCCAAAAACATTCAGTACTTC

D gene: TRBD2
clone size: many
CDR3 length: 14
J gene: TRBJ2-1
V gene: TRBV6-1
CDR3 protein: CASTAGGGTNEQFF
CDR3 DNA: TGTGCCAGCACCGCCGGGGGAGGGACCAATGAGCAGTTCTTC

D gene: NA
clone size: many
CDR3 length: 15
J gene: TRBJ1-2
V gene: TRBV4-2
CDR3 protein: CASSQDRQGRYGYTF
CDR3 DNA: TGTGCCAGCAGCCAAGATAGGCAGGGGAGGTATGGCTACACCTTC

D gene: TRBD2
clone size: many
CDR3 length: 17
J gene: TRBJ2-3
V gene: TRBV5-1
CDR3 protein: CASSLMGTSGATDTQYF
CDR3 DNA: TGCGCCAGCAGCTTGATGGGTACTAGCGGGGCTACAGATACGCAGTATTTT

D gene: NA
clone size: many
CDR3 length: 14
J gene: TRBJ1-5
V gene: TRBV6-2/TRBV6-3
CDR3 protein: CASSYGWGNQPQHF
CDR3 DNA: TGTGCCAGCAGTTACGGGTGGGGTAATCAGCCCCAGCATTTT

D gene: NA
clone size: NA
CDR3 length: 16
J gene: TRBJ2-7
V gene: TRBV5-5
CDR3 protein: CASSLAGQSSYNEQYF
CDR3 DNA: TGTGCCAGCAGCTTGGCGGGGCAGAGCTCCTACAATGAGCAGTACTTC

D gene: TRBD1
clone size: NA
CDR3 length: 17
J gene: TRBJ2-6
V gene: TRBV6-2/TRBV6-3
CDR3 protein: CASSRGQGSGGANALTF
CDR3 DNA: TGTGCTAGCAGTCGGGGACAGGGGTCTGGTGGGGCCAACGCCCTGACTTTC

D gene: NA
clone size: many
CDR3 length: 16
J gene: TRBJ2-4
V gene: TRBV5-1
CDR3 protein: CASSLVGAGAKNIQYF
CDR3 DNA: TGCGCCAGCAGCTTGGTGGGGGCAGGGGCCAAAAACATTCAGTACTTC

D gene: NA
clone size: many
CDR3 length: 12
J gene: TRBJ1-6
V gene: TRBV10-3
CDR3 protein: CAISERDSPLHF
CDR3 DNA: TGTGCCATCAGTGAGAGGGATTCACCCCTCCACTTT

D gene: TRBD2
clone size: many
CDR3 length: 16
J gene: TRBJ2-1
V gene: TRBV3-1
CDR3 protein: CASSQGTSGPYNEQFF
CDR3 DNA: TGTGCCAGCAGCCAAGGGACTAGCGGACCCTACAATGAGCAGTTCTTC

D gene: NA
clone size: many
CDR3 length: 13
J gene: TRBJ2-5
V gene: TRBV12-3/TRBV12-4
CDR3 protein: CASSFSHQETQYF
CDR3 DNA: TGTGCCAGCAGTTTCTCACACCAAGAGACCCAGTACTTC

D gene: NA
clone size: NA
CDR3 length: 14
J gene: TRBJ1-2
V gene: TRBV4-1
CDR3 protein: CASSQGGANYGYTF
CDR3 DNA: TGCGCCAGCAGCCAAGGAGGGGCCAACTATGGCTACACCTTC

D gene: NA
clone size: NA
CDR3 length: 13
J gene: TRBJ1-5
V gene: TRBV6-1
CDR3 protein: CASSVEGDQPQHF
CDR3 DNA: TGTGCCAGCAGCGTGGAGGGGGATCAGCCCCAGCATTTT

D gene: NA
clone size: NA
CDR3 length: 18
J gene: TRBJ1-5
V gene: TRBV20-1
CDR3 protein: CSAKGSVVGVWGNQPQHF
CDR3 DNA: TGCAGTGCCAAGGGGTCGGTCGTCGGGGTTTGGGGCAATCAGCCCCAGCATTTT

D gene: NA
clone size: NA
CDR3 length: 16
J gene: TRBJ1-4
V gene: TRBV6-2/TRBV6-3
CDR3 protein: CASSSYEMGINEKLFF
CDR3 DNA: TGTGCCAGCAGTAGTTACGAGATGGGGATTAATGAAAAACTGTTTTTT

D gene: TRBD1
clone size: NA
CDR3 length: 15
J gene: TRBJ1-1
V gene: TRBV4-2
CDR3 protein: CASSQARQGATEAFF
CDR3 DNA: TGTGCCAGCAGCCAAGCCCGACAGGGGGCGACTGAAGCTTTCTTT

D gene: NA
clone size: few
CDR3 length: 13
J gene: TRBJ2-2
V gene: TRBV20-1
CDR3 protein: CSASSESARELFF
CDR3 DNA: TGCAGTGCTAGTTCTGAGAGTGCAAGGGAGCTGTTTTTT

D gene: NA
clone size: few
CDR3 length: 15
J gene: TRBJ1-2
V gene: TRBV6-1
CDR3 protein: CASSERRPGAYGYTF
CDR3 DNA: TGTGCCAGCAGTGAGCGCCGACCCGGGGCCTATGGCTACACCTTC

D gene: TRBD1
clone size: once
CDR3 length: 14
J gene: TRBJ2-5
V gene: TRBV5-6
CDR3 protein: CASSLDRGRHKQYF
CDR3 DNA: TGTGCCAGCAGCTTGGACAGGGGGCGCCACAAGCAGTACTTC

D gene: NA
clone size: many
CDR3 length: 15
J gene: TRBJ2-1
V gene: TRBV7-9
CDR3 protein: CASSIIRDPYNEQFF
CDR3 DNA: TGTGCCAGCAGTATCATTAGGGACCCCTACAATGAGCAGTTCTTC

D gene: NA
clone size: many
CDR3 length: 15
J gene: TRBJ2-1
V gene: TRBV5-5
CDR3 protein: CASNLQVVSYNEQFF
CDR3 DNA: TGTGCCAGCAATCTACAGGTCGTCTCCTACAATGAGCAGTTCTTC

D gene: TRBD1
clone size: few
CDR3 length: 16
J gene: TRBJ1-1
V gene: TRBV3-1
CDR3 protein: CASSLIPGQGNTEAFF
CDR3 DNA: TGTGCCAGCAGCTTGATTCCGGGACAGGGGAACACTGAAGCTTTCTTT

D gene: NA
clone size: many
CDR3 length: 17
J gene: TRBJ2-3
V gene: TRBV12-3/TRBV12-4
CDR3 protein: CASSYHLGAGGTDTQYF
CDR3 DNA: TGTGCCAGCAGTTACCATTTGGGGGCGGGAGGCACAGATACGCAGTATTTT

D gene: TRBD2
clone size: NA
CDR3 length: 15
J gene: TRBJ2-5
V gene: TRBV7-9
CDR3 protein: CASSLASGGAETQYF
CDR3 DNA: TGTGCCAGCAGCTTAGCCAGCGGGGGGGCGGAGACCCAGTACTTC

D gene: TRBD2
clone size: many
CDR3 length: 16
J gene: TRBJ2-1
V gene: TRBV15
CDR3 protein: CATSRELAGGYNEQFF
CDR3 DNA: TGTGCCACCAGCAGAGAGCTAGCGGGGGGTTACAATGAGCAGTTCTTC

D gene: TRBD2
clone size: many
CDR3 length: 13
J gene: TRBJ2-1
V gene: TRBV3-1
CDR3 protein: CASSQAKRGGLFF
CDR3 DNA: TGTGCCAGCAGCCAAGCCAAGCGGGGGGGCTTGTTCTTC

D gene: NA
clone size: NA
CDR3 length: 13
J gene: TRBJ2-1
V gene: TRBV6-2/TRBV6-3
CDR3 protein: CASSGPLYNERFF
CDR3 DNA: TGTGCCAGCAGCGGACCGCTCTACAATGAGCGGTTCTTC

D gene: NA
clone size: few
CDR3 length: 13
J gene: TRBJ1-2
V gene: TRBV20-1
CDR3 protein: CSASRNTNYGYTF
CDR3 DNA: TGCAGTGCTAGCAGGAATACTAACTATGGCTACACCTTC

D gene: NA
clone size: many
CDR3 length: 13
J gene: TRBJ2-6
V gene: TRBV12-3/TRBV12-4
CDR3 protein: CASSWSGANVLTF
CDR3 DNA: TGTGCCAGCAGTTGGTCTGGGGCCAACGTCCTGACTTTC

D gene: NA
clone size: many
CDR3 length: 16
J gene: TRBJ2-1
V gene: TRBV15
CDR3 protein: CATSRDSKGGYNEQFF
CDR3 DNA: TGTGCCACCAGCAGAGATTCTAAGGGGGGCTACAATGAGCAGTTCTTC

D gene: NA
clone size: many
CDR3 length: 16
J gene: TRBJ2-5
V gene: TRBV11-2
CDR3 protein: CASSLGRVGLQETQYF
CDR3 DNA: TGTGCCAGCAGCTTAGGGAGGGTCGGTCTACAAGAGACCCAGTACTTC

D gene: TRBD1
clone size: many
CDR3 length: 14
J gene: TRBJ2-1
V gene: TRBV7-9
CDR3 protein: CASSLQGALNEQFF
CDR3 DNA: TGTGCCAGCAGCTTGCAGGGGGCACTCAATGAGCAGTTCTTC

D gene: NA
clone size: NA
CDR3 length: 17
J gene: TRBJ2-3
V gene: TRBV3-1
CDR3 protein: CASSQVQPSQGGAPQYF
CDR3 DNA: TGTGCCAGCAGCCAAGTTCAGCCTAGCCAGGGGGGAGCTCCGCAGTATTTT

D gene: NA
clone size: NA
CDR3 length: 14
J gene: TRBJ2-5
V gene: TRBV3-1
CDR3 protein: CVSSQGRRTETQYF
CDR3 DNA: TGTGTCAGCAGCCAAGGACGGAGAACGGAGACCCAGTACTTC

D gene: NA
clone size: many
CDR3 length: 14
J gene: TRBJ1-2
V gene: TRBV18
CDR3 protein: CASSARNSNYGYTF
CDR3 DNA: TGTGCCAGCTCAGCCAGAAACTCCAACTATGGCTACACCTTC

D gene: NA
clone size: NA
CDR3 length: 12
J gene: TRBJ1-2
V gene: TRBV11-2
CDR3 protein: CASSFYGGGYTF
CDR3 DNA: TGTGCCAGCAGCTTCTACGGTGGGGGCTACACCTTC

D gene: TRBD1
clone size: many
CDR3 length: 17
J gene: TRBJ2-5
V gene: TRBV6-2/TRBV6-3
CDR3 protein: CASTPRLGQGAGKTQYF
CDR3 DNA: TGTGCCAGCACTCCCCGGCTGGGACAGGGGGCAGGAAAGACCCAGTACTTC

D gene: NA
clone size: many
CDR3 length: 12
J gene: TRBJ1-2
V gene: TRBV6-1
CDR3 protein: CASTGSPMGYTF
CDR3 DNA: TGTGCCAGCACTGGCTCCCCCATGGGCTACACCTTC

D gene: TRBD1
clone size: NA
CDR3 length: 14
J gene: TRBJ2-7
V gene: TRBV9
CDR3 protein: CASGTGQGAYEQYF
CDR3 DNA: TGTGCCAGCGGTACTGGACAGGGCGCGTACGAGCAGTACTTC

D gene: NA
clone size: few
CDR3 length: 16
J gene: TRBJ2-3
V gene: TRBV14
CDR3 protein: CASSQDWQFDTDTQYF
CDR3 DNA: TGTGCCAGCAGCCAAGATTGGCAGTTCGACACAGATACGCAGTATTTT

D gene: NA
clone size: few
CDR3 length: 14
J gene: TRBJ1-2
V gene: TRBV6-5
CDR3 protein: CASTRRQGNYGYTF
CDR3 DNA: TGTGCCAGCACCCGGCGGCAGGGCAACTATGGCTACACCTTC

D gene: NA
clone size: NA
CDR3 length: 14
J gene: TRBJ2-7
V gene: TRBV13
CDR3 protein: CASSTASFFYEQYF
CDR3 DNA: TGTGCCAGCAGCACCGCTTCCTTTTTCTACGAGCAGTACTTC

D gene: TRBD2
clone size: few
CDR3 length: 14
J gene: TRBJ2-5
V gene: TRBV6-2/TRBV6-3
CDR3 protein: CASRYGQRGETQYF
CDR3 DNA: TGTGCCAGCAGATACGGCCAGCGGGGAGAGACCCAGTACTTC

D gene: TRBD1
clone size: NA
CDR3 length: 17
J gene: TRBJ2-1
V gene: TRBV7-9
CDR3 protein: CASSPRQGGGSYNEQFF
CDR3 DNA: TGTGCCAGCAGCCCCCGACAGGGCGGTGGGTCCTACAATGAGCAGTTCTTC

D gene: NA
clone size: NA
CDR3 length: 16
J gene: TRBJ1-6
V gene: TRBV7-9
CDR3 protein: CASSLGVSSSRSPLHF
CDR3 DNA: TGTGCCAGCAGCTTGGGGGTGTCCTCGTCTAGGTCACCCCTCCACTTT

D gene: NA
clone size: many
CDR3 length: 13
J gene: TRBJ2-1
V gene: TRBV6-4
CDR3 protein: CASRGNGYNEQFF
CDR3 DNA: TGTGCCAGCCGGGGTAACGGCTACAATGAGCAGTTCTTC

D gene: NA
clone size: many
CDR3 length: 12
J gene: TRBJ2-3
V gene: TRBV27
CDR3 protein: CASRALGDTQYF
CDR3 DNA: TGTGCCAGCAGGGCGCTAGGCGATACGCAGTATTTT

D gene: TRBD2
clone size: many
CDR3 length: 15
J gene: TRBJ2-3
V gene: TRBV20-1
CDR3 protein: CSATVSGGAGDTQYF
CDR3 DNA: TGCAGTGCCACCGTTTCGGGGGGGGCCGGAGATACGCAGTATTTT

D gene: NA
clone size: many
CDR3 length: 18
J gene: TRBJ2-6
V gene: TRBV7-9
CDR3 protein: CALPQEGLGTSGANVLTF
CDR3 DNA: TGTGCCCTACCGCAGGAGGGGTTGGGCACCTCTGGGGCCAACGTCCTGACTTTC

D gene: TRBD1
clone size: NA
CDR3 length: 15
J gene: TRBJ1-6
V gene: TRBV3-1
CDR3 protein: CASSQTTGGSSPLHF
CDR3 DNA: TGTGCCAGCAGCCAAACGACAGGGGGCTCATCACCCCTCCACTTT

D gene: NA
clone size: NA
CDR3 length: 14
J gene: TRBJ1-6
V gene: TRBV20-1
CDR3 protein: CSARENGGNSPLHF
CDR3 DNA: TGCAGTGCTAGGGAGAACGGGGGTAATTCACCCCTCCACTTT

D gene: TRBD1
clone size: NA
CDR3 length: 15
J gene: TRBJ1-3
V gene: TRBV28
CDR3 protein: CASRGTGAAGNTIYF
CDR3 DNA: TGTGCCAGCAGGGGGACAGGGGCGGCTGGAAACACCATATATTTT